This section outlines one TCR beta chain sequence together with its context. Its antigen remains unknown. Per germline, CDR1 SGHTA and CDR2 FQGNSA. The CDR3 has 14 amino acids. Trimming took 5 bases from V and 10 from J; bases not matched to a gene: 11. The data stem from a study of T-cell memory formation after mild COVID-19. Study context: The study found TCR clusters largely donor specific.

Whole-study findings and limits: The study found contracting CD4+ clones mainly in CM and EM and contracting CD8+ clones in EMRA.

MiXCR, run by TCRdb on the 5' RACE reads, gives a single entry per CDR3 protein. The repertoire has hundreds of thousands of distinct CDR3 sequences, about 23% of them found once; the top ten carry around 13%. V is TRBV7-2 and J is TRBJ1-1, with 9 bases that match TRBD1. This clonotype was obtained from an adult woman who had mild COVID-19 (a few samples of this study predate the infection). Cell type and time point are not known. Material: PBMCs or a T cell subset sorted from them (not recorded which). The CDR3 spells CASSPFLGQGSAFF. DNA of the CDR3: TGTGCCAGCAGCCCTTTTTTGGGACAGGGCTCAGCTTTCTTT.